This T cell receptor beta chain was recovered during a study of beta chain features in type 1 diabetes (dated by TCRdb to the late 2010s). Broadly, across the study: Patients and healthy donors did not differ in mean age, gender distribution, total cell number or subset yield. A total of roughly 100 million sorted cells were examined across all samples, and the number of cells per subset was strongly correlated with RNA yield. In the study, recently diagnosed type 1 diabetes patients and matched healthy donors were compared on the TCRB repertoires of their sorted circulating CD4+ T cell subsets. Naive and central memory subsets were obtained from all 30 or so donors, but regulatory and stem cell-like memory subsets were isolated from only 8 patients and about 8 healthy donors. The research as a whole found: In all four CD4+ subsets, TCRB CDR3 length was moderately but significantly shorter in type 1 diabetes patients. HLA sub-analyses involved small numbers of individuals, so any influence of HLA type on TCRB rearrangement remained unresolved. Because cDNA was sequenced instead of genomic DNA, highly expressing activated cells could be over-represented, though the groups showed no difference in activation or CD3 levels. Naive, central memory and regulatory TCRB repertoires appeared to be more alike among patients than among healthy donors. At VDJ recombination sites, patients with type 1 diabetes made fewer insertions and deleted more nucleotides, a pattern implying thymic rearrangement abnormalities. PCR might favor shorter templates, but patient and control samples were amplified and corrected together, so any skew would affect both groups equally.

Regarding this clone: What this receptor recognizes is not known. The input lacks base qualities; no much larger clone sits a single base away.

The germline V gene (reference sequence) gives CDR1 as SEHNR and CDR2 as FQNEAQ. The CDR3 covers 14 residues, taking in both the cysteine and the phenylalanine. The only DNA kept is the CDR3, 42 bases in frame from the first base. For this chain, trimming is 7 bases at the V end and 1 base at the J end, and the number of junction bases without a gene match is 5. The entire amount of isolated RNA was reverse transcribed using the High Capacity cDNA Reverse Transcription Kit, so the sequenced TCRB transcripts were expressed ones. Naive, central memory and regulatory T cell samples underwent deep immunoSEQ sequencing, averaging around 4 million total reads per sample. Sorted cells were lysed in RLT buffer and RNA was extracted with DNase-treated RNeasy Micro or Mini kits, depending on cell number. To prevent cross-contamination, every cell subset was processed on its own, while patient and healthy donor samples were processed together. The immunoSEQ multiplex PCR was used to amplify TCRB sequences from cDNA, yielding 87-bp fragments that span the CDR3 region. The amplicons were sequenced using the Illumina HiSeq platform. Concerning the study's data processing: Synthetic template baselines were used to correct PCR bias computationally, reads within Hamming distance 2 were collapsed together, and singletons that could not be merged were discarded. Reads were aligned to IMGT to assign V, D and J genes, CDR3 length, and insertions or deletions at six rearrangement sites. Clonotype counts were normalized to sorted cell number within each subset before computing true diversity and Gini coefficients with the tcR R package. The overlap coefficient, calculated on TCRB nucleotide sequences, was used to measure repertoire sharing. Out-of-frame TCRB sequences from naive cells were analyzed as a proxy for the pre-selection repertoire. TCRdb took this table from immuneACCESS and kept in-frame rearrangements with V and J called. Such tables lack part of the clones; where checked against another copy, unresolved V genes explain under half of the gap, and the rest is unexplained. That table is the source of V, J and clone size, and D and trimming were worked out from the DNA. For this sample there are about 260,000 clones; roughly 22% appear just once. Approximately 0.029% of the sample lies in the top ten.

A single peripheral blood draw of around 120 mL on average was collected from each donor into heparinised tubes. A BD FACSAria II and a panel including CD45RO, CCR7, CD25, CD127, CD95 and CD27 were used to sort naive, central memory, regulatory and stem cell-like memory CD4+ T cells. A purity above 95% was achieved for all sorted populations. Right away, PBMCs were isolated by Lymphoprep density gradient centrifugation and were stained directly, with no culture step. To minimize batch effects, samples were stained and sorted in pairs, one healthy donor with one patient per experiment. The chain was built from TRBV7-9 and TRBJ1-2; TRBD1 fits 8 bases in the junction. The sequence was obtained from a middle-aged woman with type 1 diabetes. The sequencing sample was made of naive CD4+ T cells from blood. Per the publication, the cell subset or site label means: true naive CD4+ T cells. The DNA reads TGTGCCAGCACCGGGGACAGGCTTAACTATGGCTACACCTTC. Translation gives CASTGDRLNYGYTF.